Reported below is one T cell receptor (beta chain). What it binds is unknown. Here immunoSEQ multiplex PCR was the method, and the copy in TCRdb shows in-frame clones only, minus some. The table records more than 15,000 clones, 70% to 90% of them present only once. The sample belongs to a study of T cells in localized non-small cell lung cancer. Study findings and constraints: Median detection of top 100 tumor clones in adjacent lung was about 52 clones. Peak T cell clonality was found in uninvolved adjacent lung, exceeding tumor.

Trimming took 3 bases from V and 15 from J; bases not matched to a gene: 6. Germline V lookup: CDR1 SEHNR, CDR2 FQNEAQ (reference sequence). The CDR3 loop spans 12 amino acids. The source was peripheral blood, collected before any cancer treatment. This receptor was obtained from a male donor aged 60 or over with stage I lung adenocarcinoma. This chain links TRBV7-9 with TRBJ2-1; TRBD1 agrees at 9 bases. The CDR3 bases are TGTGCCAGCAGCTTGTCCGGGACAGGGCTGTTCTTC. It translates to CASSLSGTGLFF.